What follows are 9 T cell receptor beta chains derived from one specimen sequenced in a study of shared clonotypes between healthy human individuals. Assay: immunoSEQ multiplex PCR; the TCRdb copy retains only in-frame clones and omits some. The profile shows about 680,000 clones, about 80% of them singletons. Sequencing used memory CD4+ T cells sorted from blood. Subset given: CD45RA-negative fraction. Receptors originate from a woman in her 30s in good health.

This chain connects TRBV7-7 to TRBJ2-5; TRBD2 is a possible D gene (6 bases). V was clipped by 5 bases and J by 5 bases, with 12 bases between them. The CDR3 is 13 amino acids. The germline V gene encodes CDR1 SSHAT and CDR2 FNYEAQ (reference sequence). The chain's CDR3 is CASSRDRGETQYF. Here the CDR3 DNA reads TGTGCCAGCAGCCGGGACCGGGGGGAGACCCAGTACTTC.

The chain carries TRBV6-5 and TRBJ2-4, with 7 bases matching TRBD1. The CDR3 has 14 residues. Trimming took 5 bases from V and 3 from J; bases not matched to a gene: 4. The germline gives CDR1 MNHEY, CDR2 SVGAGI. The chain's CDR3 is CASSHRQGKNIQYF. In DNA form, the CDR3 reads TGTGCCAGCAGTCACAGACAGGGCAAAAACATTCAGTACTTC.

The V gene is TRBV5-6, the J gene TRBJ2-1; no firm D call. There are 16 residues in the CDR3. Looked up from germline, CDR1 is SGHDT and CDR2 is YYEEEE. Trimming stripped 0 bases from V and 3 bases from J, with 13 bases between. The DNA of the CDR3 is TGTGCCAGCAGCTTGGGGGTAAATGCGGACTACAATGAGCAGTTCTTC. Translating gives CASSLGVNADYNEQFF.

The chain has TRBV7-7 and TRBJ2-5; TRBD2 matches 10 bases. Germline CDR1 is SSHAT and CDR2 is FNYEAQ (reference sequence). The ends lost 5 bases at V and 1 base at J; junction bases unmatched: 4. The CDR3 totals 15 residues. In DNA, the CDR3 is TGTGCCAGCAGCCTAGGGACTAGCGCCCAAGAGACCCAGTACTTC. This sequence encodes CASSLGTSAQETQYF.

This chain connects TRBV4-1 to TRBJ2-5, with TRBD2 identical over 11 bases. The germline V gene has CDR1 MGHRA and CDR2 YSYEKL. The CDR3 is 15 residues long. Unmatched junction bases numbered 0, after V lost 3 bases and J lost 0 bases. CDR3: CASSQTSGNQETQYF. DNA for the CDR3: TGCGCCAGCAGCCAGACTAGCGGGAACCAAGAGACCCAGTACTTC.

In nucleotides, the CDR3 is TGCGCCAGCAGCCTTAGGACAGGGTATAGCAATCAGCCCCAGCATTTT. Translation gives CASSLRTGYSNQPQHF. The V call is TRBV4-1, the J call TRBJ1-5; 8 bases fit TRBD1. V shed 4 bases and J 0 bases; nucleotides not matched to a gene: 5. Germline CDR1 is MGHRA and CDR2 is YSYEKL. CDR3 size: 16 residues.

The chain combines TRBV19 with TRBJ2-7, with a tentative D call TRBD2 (5 bases). V lost 4 bases and J 2 bases, leaving 18 bases between the germline ends. Germline V gene data show CDR1 as LNHDA and CDR2 as SQIVND (reference sequence). CDR3 length: 16 residues. CDR3 DNA sequence: TGTGCCAGTAGTAGATCTCTCACTAGATCTACCTACGAGCAGTACTTC. This gives the protein CASSRSLTRSTYEQYF.

The rearrangement uses TRBV5-3 and TRBJ2-1; 8 nucleotides agree with TRBD2. TRBV5-3 is an ORF for which the function is uncertain. This CDR3 region has 15 residues. J lost 6 bases, V lost 3 bases, and 8 bases had no gene match. The CDR3 DNA sequence: TGTGCCAGAAGCTGGAAGCGGGAGCAGGGCAATGAGCAGTTCTTC. Protein product: CARSWKREQGNEQFF.

This clone appeared once. This chain uses TRBV11-2 with TRBJ2-7; D not certain. Trimming pared 3 bases from V and 0 bases from J, leaving 6 bases between. The CDR3 covers 13 residues. Looked up from germline, CDR1 is SGHAT and CDR2 is FQNNGV. CDR3: CASSFTNSYEQYF. As DNA, the CDR3 is TGTGCCAGCAGCTTTACTAACTCCTACGAGCAGTACTTC.